These T cell receptor beta chains were read from a single sample in a study of patients and donors after allogeneic stem cell transplantation. TCRdb used MiXCR to reprocess the RT-PCR reads, holding one entry per CDR3 protein. Here the sample spans about a million distinct CDR3 sequences, roughly 18% being singletons. The specimen sequenced was blood, either unsorted or a sorted T cell fraction (not recorded which). The receptors come from a human donor who was either an allogeneic HSCT recipient or a stem cell or donor lymphocyte infusion donor (not recorded which). It is not recorded whose cells these are; they may come from a transplant donor. The CDR3 runs from the conserved cysteine through the conserved F or W. D genes are given only for firm matches. For some rows the clone size is stated as once, few or many, or as a class when expanded; others skip it.

v_call: TRBV4-2
d_call: TRBD1
j_call: TRBJ2-7
clone_size: few
cdr3_nt: TGTGCCAGCGGCGACCCGGGACAGAGCTCCTACGAGCAGTACTTC
cdr3_aa: CASGDPGQSSYEQYF

v_call: TRBV6-5
d_call: -
j_call: TRBJ1-5
clone_size: few
cdr3_nt: TGTGCCAGCAGTTACACAGGGACAAGCAATCAGCCCCAGCATTTT
cdr3_aa: CASSYTGTSNQPQHF

v_call: TRBV12-3/TRBV12-4
d_call: -
j_call: TRBJ1-1
clone_size: few
cdr3_nt: TGTGCCAGCAGTTTCGTCGGCAGGGAGAACACTGAAGCTTTCTTT
cdr3_aa: CASSFVGRENTEAFF

v_call: TRBV4-2
d_call: -
j_call: TRBJ1-5
clone_size: few
cdr3_nt: TGTGCCAGCAGCCAAGATGGGCGGGCGAATCAGCCCCAGCATTTT
cdr3_aa: CASSQDGRANQPQHF

v_call: TRBV5-1
d_call: -
j_call: TRBJ2-7
clone_size: -
cdr3_nt: TGCGCCAGCAGCGCCGGACCGTACTCCTACGAGCAGTACTTC
cdr3_aa: CASSAGPYSYEQYF

v_call: TRBV6-1
d_call: TRBD2
j_call: TRBJ2-1
clone_size: -
cdr3_nt: TGTGCCAGCCGGGGGGATCAGGAAAACTCCTACAATGAGCAGTTCTTC
cdr3_aa: CASRGDQENSYNEQFF

v_call: TRBV9
d_call: -
j_call: TRBJ1-4
clone_size: few
cdr3_nt: TGTGCCAGCAGCCGGGACGGACTTGATGAAAAACTGTTTTTT
cdr3_aa: CASSRDGLDEKLFF

v_call: TRBV4-3
d_call: -
j_call: TRBJ1-5
clone_size: -
cdr3_nt: TGCGCCAGCAGCCTAAAACCGGGACCGTATCAGCCCCAGCATTTT
cdr3_aa: CASSLKPGPYQPQHF

v_call: TRBV9
d_call: -
j_call: TRBJ2-7
clone_size: once
cdr3_nt: TGTGCCAGCAGCGTAGCTGGCGGCCCGACCGAGCAGTACTTC
cdr3_aa: CASSVAGGPTEQYF

v_call: TRBV29-1
d_call: -
j_call: TRBJ2-7
clone_size: many
cdr3_nt: TGCAGCGTTGAAGATTACTACGAGCAGTACTTC
cdr3_aa: CSVEDYYEQYF

v_call: TRBV7-2
d_call: -
j_call: TRBJ2-3
clone_size: -
cdr3_nt: TGTGCCAGCAGCCCTACTAGAGCACCAGATACGCAGTATTTT
cdr3_aa: CASSPTRAPDTQYF

v_call: TRBV20-1
d_call: -
j_call: TRBJ2-7
clone_size: -
cdr3_nt: TGCAGTGCAATACCAGGCCGCTCCTACGGGCAGTACTTC
cdr3_aa: CSAIPGRSYGQYF

v_call: TRBV29-1
d_call: -
j_call: TRBJ2-3
clone_size: -
cdr3_nt: TGCAGCGCCTTCGACTTCACAGATACGCAGTATTTT
cdr3_aa: CSAFDFTDTQYF

v_call: TRBV20-1
d_call: -
j_call: TRBJ2-1
clone_size: many
cdr3_nt: TGCAGTGCTAGAGATAGGGCCAAATCTTACAATGAGCAGTTCTTC
cdr3_aa: CSARDRAKSYNEQFF

v_call: TRBV9
d_call: TRBD2
j_call: TRBJ2-1
clone_size: few
cdr3_nt: TGTGCCAGCAGCTTAAGCGGGGGGGCCTTATACAATGAGCAGTTCTTC
cdr3_aa: CASSLSGGALYNEQFF

v_call: TRBV5-1
d_call: TRBD1
j_call: TRBJ2-2
clone_size: many
cdr3_nt: TGCGCCAGCAGCTTGGGACAGGGTAAAAAGCTGTTTTTT
cdr3_aa: CASSLGQGKKLFF

v_call: TRBV4-1
d_call: -
j_call: TRBJ1-5
clone_size: few
cdr3_nt: TGCGCCAGCAGCCAAGATTTGGGGTCCCAAACAATTCAGCCCCAGCATTTT
cdr3_aa: CASSQDLGSQTIQPQHF

v_call: TRBV15
d_call: TRBD2
j_call: TRBJ2-5
clone_size: -
cdr3_nt: TGTGCCACCAGCAGAGGTACTAGCGAAGAGACCCAGTACTTC
cdr3_aa: CATSRGTSEETQYF

v_call: TRBV12-3/TRBV12-4
d_call: -
j_call: TRBJ2-1
clone_size: many
cdr3_nt: TGTGCCAGCAGCCCCCCCGGTCCCCTGGAGCAGTTCTTC
cdr3_aa: CASSPPGPLEQFF

v_call: TRBV2
d_call: -
j_call: TRBJ2-1
clone_size: once
cdr3_nt: TGTGCCAGCAGGGACATCCACAATGAGCAGTTCTTC
cdr3_aa: CASRDIHNEQFF

v_call: TRBV29-1
d_call: TRBD1
j_call: TRBJ1-1
clone_size: -
cdr3_nt: TGCAGCGTGGCACAGGGGGTGAACACTGAAGCTTTCTTT
cdr3_aa: CSVAQGVNTEAFF

v_call: TRBV6-1
d_call: -
j_call: TRBJ2-5
clone_size: -
cdr3_nt: TGTGCCAGCGACAAGGATCGGGAGACCCAGTACTTC
cdr3_aa: CASDKDRETQYF

v_call: TRBV29-1
d_call: -
j_call: TRBJ1-1
clone_size: few
cdr3_nt: TGCAGCGTTCGAAACGATGACAATGAAGCTTTCTTT
cdr3_aa: CSVRNDDNEAFF

v_call: TRBV6-1
d_call: TRBD2
j_call: TRBJ2-4
clone_size: -
cdr3_nt: TGTGCCAGCAGGCCCGGGGGGAGGGACAAAAACATTCAGTACTTC
cdr3_aa: CASRPGGRDKNIQYF

v_call: TRBV12-3/TRBV12-4
d_call: -
j_call: TRBJ2-5
clone_size: few
cdr3_nt: TGTGCCAGCAGTTTATTTTGGACTCCGAGGGAGACCCAGTACTTC
cdr3_aa: CASSLFWTPRETQYF

v_call: TRBV5-1
d_call: TRBD2
j_call: TRBJ2-7
clone_size: many
cdr3_nt: TGCGCCAGCAGACTAGCGGGGGACGAGCAGTACTTC
cdr3_aa: CASRLAGDEQYF

v_call: TRBV7-8
d_call: -
j_call: TRBJ1-5
clone_size: few
cdr3_nt: TGTGCCAGCAGCTTAGCGGGCAGCCATAGCAATCAGCCCCAGCATTTT
cdr3_aa: CASSLAGSHSNQPQHF

v_call: TRBV12-3/TRBV12-4
d_call: -
j_call: TRBJ2-2
clone_size: -
cdr3_nt: TGTGCCAGCACCCGGGCCCCTAGGACCGGGGAGCTGTTTTTT
cdr3_aa: CASTRAPRTGELFF

v_call: TRBV29-1
d_call: -
j_call: TRBJ1-1
clone_size: -
cdr3_nt: TGCAGCGGGGGACAACTTATGAACACTGAAGCTTTCTTT
cdr3_aa: CSGGQLMNTEAFF

v_call: TRBV30
d_call: TRBD2
j_call: TRBJ2-3
clone_size: -
cdr3_nt: TGTGCCTGGAGCCTCCACCGGACTAGCGGGAACCCAGATACGCAGTATTTT
cdr3_aa: CAWSLHRTSGNPDTQYF

v_call: TRBV15
d_call: -
j_call: TRBJ2-1
clone_size: few
cdr3_nt: TGTGCCACCAGCAGAGGGGTCAGGATGCCCCCAAACAATGAGCAGTTCTTC
cdr3_aa: CATSRGVRMPPNNEQFF

v_call: TRBV5-1
d_call: TRBD1
j_call: TRBJ1-6
clone_size: few
cdr3_nt: TGCGCCAGCAGCTTCGGACAGGGGAAGGATTCACCCCTCCACTTT
cdr3_aa: CASSFGQGKDSPLHF

v_call: TRBV12-5
d_call: -
j_call: TRBJ2-3
clone_size: -
cdr3_nt: TGTGCTAGTGCCGCCGACGGACTCAGCACAGATACGCAGTATTTT
cdr3_aa: CASAADGLSTDTQYF

v_call: TRBV5-1
d_call: -
j_call: TRBJ2-3
clone_size: -
cdr3_nt: TGCGCCAGCAGCTTGGGAACTAGAGACACAGATACGCAGTATTTT
cdr3_aa: CASSLGTRDTDTQYF

v_call: TRBV20-1
d_call: TRBD1
j_call: TRBJ2-1
clone_size: few
cdr3_nt: TGCAGTGCTTCTCGGACAGGCCCCAACAATGAGCAGTTCTTC
cdr3_aa: CSASRTGPNNEQFF

v_call: TRBV7-9
d_call: -
j_call: TRBJ2-5
clone_size: few
cdr3_nt: TGTGCCAGCAGCTTAGTTAACGAAGAGACCCAGTACTTC
cdr3_aa: CASSLVNEETQYF

v_call: TRBV20-1
d_call: -
j_call: TRBJ1-6
clone_size: few
cdr3_nt: TGCAGTGCTAGACTCCCGGGCTCCTATAATTCACCCCTCCACTTT
cdr3_aa: CSARLPGSYNSPLHF

v_call: TRBV13
d_call: -
j_call: TRBJ1-5
clone_size: -
cdr3_nt: TGTGCCAGCAGCAACCGACAGCTCCAGCCCCAGCATTTT
cdr3_aa: CASSNRQLQPQHF

v_call: TRBV12-3/TRBV12-4
d_call: -
j_call: TRBJ1-4
clone_size: -
cdr3_nt: TGTGCCAGCAGGACTCAGGGGCCTCTGTTTTTT
cdr3_aa: CASRTQGPLFF

v_call: TRBV20-1
d_call: -
j_call: TRBJ2-4
clone_size: many
cdr3_nt: TGCAGTGCTAGTGACGGAGAAGCCAAAAACATTCAGTACTTC
cdr3_aa: CSASDGEAKNIQYF

v_call: TRBV27
d_call: TRBD1
j_call: TRBJ1-3
clone_size: -
cdr3_nt: TGTGCCAGCAGTTTACATAAATACAGGGGGGTCCGCTCTGGAAACACCATATATTTT
cdr3_aa: CASSLHKYRGVRSGNTIYF

v_call: TRBV6-1
d_call: TRBD1
j_call: TRBJ1-2
clone_size: many
cdr3_nt: TGTGCCAGCAGTGGAGGGGGCGGCTATGGCTACACCTTC
cdr3_aa: CASSGGGGYGYTF

v_call: TRBV9
d_call: TRBD2
j_call: TRBJ2-2
clone_size: -
cdr3_nt: TGTGCCAGCAGCGAGACTAGCGGGAGGTCGAACACCGGGGAGCTGTTTTTT
cdr3_aa: CASSETSGRSNTGELFF

v_call: TRBV12-3/TRBV12-4
d_call: -
j_call: TRBJ1-5
clone_size: few
cdr3_nt: TGTGCCAGCAGTTTTAATGACAAGCCGGCTTGGAATCAGCCCCAGCATTTT
cdr3_aa: CASSFNDKPAWNQPQHF

v_call: TRBV27
d_call: -
j_call: TRBJ2-3
clone_size: few
cdr3_nt: TGTGCCAGCAGTCACAGGATTTCTAGCACAGATACGCAGTATTTT
cdr3_aa: CASSHRISSTDTQYF

v_call: TRBV25-1
d_call: -
j_call: TRBJ2-5
clone_size: once
cdr3_nt: TGTGCCAGCAGTGAACCCGAAAGGTACCAAGAGACCCAGTACTTC
cdr3_aa: CASSEPERYQETQYF

v_call: TRBV15
d_call: TRBD2
j_call: TRBJ2-4
clone_size: few
cdr3_nt: TGTGCCACCAGCAGAGATGTAGCGGGGGGGACGCAAAACATTCAGTACTTC
cdr3_aa: CATSRDVAGGTQNIQYF

v_call: TRBV7-2
d_call: TRBD1
j_call: TRBJ2-5
clone_size: few
cdr3_nt: TGTGCCAGCAGCTTATCGAGCGGCAGGGGGTCCCAAGAGACCCAGTACTTC
cdr3_aa: CASSLSSGRGSQETQYF

v_call: TRBV25-1
d_call: -
j_call: TRBJ1-1
clone_size: few
cdr3_nt: TGTGCCAGCAGTGATCGCCAGAGGCCTGAAGCTTTCTTT
cdr3_aa: CASSDRQRPEAFF

v_call: TRBV12-3/TRBV12-4
d_call: TRBD1
j_call: TRBJ1-1
clone_size: many
cdr3_nt: TGTGCCAGCAGTTTAGGGAGACAGGGTACGGTGAACACTGAAGCTTTCTTT
cdr3_aa: CASSLGRQGTVNTEAFF

v_call: TRBV6-5
d_call: -
j_call: TRBJ1-4
clone_size: few
cdr3_nt: TGTGCCAGCAGTTACTCTGGAGGGTTGGCGGAAAAACTGTTTTTT
cdr3_aa: CASSYSGGLAEKLFF

v_call: TRBV12-3/TRBV12-4
d_call: -
j_call: TRBJ2-5
clone_size: many
cdr3_nt: TGTGCCAGCAGTTTTGGCCCCAAGGAGACCCAGTACTTC
cdr3_aa: CASSFGPKETQYF

v_call: TRBV9
d_call: -
j_call: TRBJ2-3
clone_size: -
cdr3_nt: TGTGCCAGCAGCGTAGGGACTTCATGGGATACGCAGTATTTT
cdr3_aa: CASSVGTSWDTQYF